Presented here are 12 T cell receptor beta chains from one specimen sequenced in a study of identical twins. TCRdb re-called the 5' RACE reads through MiXCR, storing one row per CDR3 protein. In the table there are some 630,000 distinct CDR3 sequences, just over 7% of which are singletons. Separately, the same data were catalogued under a study of yellow fever vaccine responses in identical twins.

Sequencing used PBMCs. Receptors were obtained from a woman aged 18-29 years in good health.

This clonotype was seen a few times. The chain couples TRBV28 to TRBJ1-2; 8 bases map to TRBD1. V dropped 7 bases and J dropped 4; count of bases not matched to a gene: 8. Looked up from germline, CDR1 is MDHEN and CDR2 is SYDVKM. This CDR3 has 14 amino acids. CDR3 amino acids: CASTPAGGGYGYTF. CDR3 DNA sequence: TGTGCCAGCACCCCCGCAGGGGGCGGCTATGGCTACACCTTC.

Ten or more counts support this clonotype. The genes are TRBV12-3 or TRBV12-4 and TRBJ1-2; TRBD1 aligns across 7 bases. The CDR3 is made up of 16 amino acids. Germline trimming cut 1 base from V and 6 bases from J; bases unmatched to any gene: 11. The CDR3 protein is CASSLEPLGTGDGYTF. The CDR3 region has the DNA TGTGCCAGCAGTTTAGAACCCTTGGGAACAGGGGATGGCTACACCTTC.

This clonotype was recorded many times. The J gene is TRBJ2-1, the V gene TRBV20-1; TRBD2 agrees at 7 bases. Germline V lookup: CDR1 DFQATT, CDR2 SNEGSKA (reference sequence). Germline trimming cut 3 bases from V and 12 bases from J; bases unmatched to any gene: 2. The CDR3 runs 10 residues. CDR3 DNA: TGCAGTGCTAGCGGGGAGGGGCAGTTCTTC. Amino acid sequence: CSASGEGQFF.

The gene calls are TRBV5-1 and TRBJ2-7; the D gene is possibly TRBD1 (6 bases). The CDR3 spans 14 residues. V gave up 0 bases and J gave up 3 bases, with 10 bases separating them. Germline values: CDR1 SGHRS, CDR2 YFSETQ. DNA for the CDR3: TGCGCCAGCAGCTTGGCCTCAGGGGACTACGAGCAGTACTTC. Its translation: CASSLASGDYEQYF.

This rearrangement joins TRBV12-5 to TRBJ2-3; D remains ambiguous. Germline assignment: CDR1 LGHNT and CDR2 FRNRAP. The CDR3 contains 12 residues. Trimming took off 4 bases at V and 7 bases at J, with 9 bases between the two ends. CDR3 amino acids: CASGSPPYTQYF. DNA of the CDR3: TGTGCTAGTGGTTCCCCACCCTATACGCAGTATTTT.

In its sample, this clonotype was seen many times. The CDR3 DNA sequence: TGTGCCAGCAACCCCGGGGCCTCTGGGGCCAACGTCCTGACTTTC. Translating gives CASNPGASGANVLTF. This chain uses TRBV6-1 with TRBJ2-6; D could derive from TRBD1 or TRBD2 (5 bases each). Trimming took 7 bases from V and 0 from J, leaving 10 bases between them. This CDR3 has 15 amino acids. CDR1 and CDR2 (germline): MNHNS, SASEGT.

The chain uses TRBV20-1 and TRBJ1-2; 10 nucleotides align to TRBD1. CDR3 size: 13 residues. Per germline, CDR1 DFQATT and CDR2 SNEGSKA (reference sequence). J gave up 6 bases and V 6 bases, and 7 bases lay outside the gene matches. As DNA, the CDR3 is TGCAGTGCCCCGGGACAGGGGAGTAATGGCTACACCTTC. This codes for CSAPGQGSNGYTF.

This chain links TRBV19 with TRBJ2-7, with TRBD1 matching over 10 bases. With 6 bases clipped from V and 6 bases from J, the junction kept 11 bases outside the gene matches. Germline loops: CDR1 LNHDA, CDR2 SQIVND (reference sequence). The CDR3 consists of 15 residues. The CDR3 reads CASRGPGTGVGEQYF. The DNA for the CDR3 is TGTGCCAGTAGAGGCCCCGGGACAGGGGTCGGCGAGCAGTACTTC.

This clonotype appeared a few times. The V and J genes are TRBV12-3 or TRBV12-4 and TRBJ2-1; a possible D gene is TRBD2 (6 bases). The length of the CDR3 is 15 residues. Trimming left V 6 bases short and J 8 bases short, with 20 bases between. The CDR3 DNA reads as TGTGCCAGCAGCCCTGGAGGGGAGAGGGTCTATGAGCAGTTCTTC. Translation gives CASSPGGERVYEQFF.

The table lists this clonotype with many counts. The genes are TRBV29-1 and TRBJ2-2, with 10 bases lining up with TRBD1. With 7 bases clipped from V and 4 bases from J, the junction kept 0 bases outside the gene matches. CDR1 is SQVTM, CDR2 ANQGSEA, per germline. The CDR3 is 12 residues long. In nucleotides, the CDR3 is TGCAGCGGGGACAGGGGCACCGGGGAGCTGTTTTTT. Amino acids: CSGDRGTGELFF.

This clonotype was seen ten or more times. The chain recombines TRBV12-3 or TRBV12-4 with TRBJ2-7, with no clear D. CDR3 size: 11 residues. The V gene lost 2 bases and the J gene lost 7 bases, with 6 bases spanning the gap. The CDR3 is CASSLTREQYF. In DNA form, the CDR3 reads TGTGCCAGCAGTTTAACCAGGGAGCAGTACTTC.

This chain uses TRBV6-1 with TRBJ2-3; D tentatively reads TRBD1 or TRBD2 (5 bases each). The CDR3 runs to 15 residues. V lost 5 bases and J 0 bases, leaving 12 bases between the germline ends. Per the germline V gene, CDR1 is MNHNS and CDR2 is SASEGT. The CDR3 protein is CASSRDATSTDTQYF. Here the CDR3 DNA reads TGTGCCAGCAGTCGGGACGCAACTAGCACAGATACGCAGTATTTT.